One T cell receptor beta chain is described in this entry. Its antigen is unknown. No clone much larger than this one lies a single base away; base qualities are absent. TCRbeta CDR3 regions were amplified from genomic DNA using the immunoSEQ Assay, a bias-controlled multiplex PCR. The authors' pipeline ran thus. Nucleated cell counts per sample were estimated from amplification of reference gene primers within the assay. To quantify the absolute abundance of each unique TCRbeta CDR3 rearrangement, sequence reads were collapsed and filtered. For each sample, productive Simpson clonality was calculated by taking the square root of Simpson's diversity index across productive rearrangements. Held by TCRdb, this immuneACCESS table contains in-frame sequences only and omits some clones. Under half of the omission traces to an unresolved V gene where checked; the cause of the rest is unknown. V and J calls and clone size are those listed in that table; D and trimming were worked out from the DNA. Present in this sample are 200,000 to 250,000 clones, roughly 82% of which were seen just once. The ten biggest clones cover about 5.3% of the sample.

This entry is derived from a study of blood T cell repertoires in COVID-19 (TCRdb year 2020). Background for the entire study: Samples from collaborators originated in the United States, Italy and Spain and spanned both the acute and convalescent phases of COVID-19. A freely available public database, intended as a resource for researchers studying the immune response to SARS-CoV-2, is where the repertoires were released. Where HLA class I and class II types were available, the types were taken from metadata supplied by the sample provider, not from assay-based typing. The samples were drawn from two sources: the first 160 participants of the ongoing ImmuneRACE study, and 950 to 1,500 subjects contributed by 6 global collaborators. Deeply sampled blood TCRbeta repertoires from subjects exposed to, actively infected with, or recovered from COVID-19 were included in the dataset. The material from the prospective study consisted of cDNA or gDNA derived from T cells, B-cell-depleted T cells, or PBMCs. Sample metadata almost always included a de-identified subject ID, COVID-19 status, age in years and sex. The research as a whole found: The quantity of clinical and demographic metadata differed by source and by participant and was supplied without curation.

CDR1 and CDR2 are read off the germline V gene as ENHRY and SYGVKD. Trimming costs V 4 bases and J 2 bases, and their ends lie 14 bases apart. Including cysteine and phenylalanine, the CDR3 has 15 amino acids. The kept DNA is CDR3 alone, 45 bases in frame from the first base. Whole blood was collected in K2EDTA tubes by collaborating institutions according to the institutions' own protocols. Collaborator samples were shipped for TCRbeta analysis as frozen whole blood, isolated PBMCs, or DNA extracted from either sample type. The sequenced material came from peripheral blood. The source of this sequence is a woman of 80 years or more with active or convalescent COVID-19. This sequence uses TRBV10-3 and TRBJ1-2; a confident D gene designation cannot be given. The CDR3 region: CAISVRDTENYGYTF. The DNA reads TGTGCCATCAGTGTAAGAGACACCGAAAACTATGGCTACACCTTC.